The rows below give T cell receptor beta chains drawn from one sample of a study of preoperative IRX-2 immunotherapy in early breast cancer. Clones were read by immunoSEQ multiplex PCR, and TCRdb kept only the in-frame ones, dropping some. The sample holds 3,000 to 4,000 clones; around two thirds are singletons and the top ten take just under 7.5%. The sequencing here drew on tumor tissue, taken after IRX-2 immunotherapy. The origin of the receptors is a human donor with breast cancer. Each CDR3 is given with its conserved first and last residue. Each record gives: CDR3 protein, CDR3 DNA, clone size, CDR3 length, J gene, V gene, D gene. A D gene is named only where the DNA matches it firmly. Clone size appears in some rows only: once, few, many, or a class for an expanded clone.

cdr3_aa: CASSPLREAPRTGELFF
cdr3_nt: TGTGCCAGCAGTCCCCTACGAGAGGCCCCGAGGACCGGGGAGCTGTTTTTT
clone_size: NA
cdr3_length: 17
j_call: TRBJ2-2
v_call: TRBV6-8
d_call: NA

cdr3_aa: CASKESRNTEAFF
cdr3_nt: TGTGCCAGTAAAGAATCCAGGAACACTGAAGCTTTCTTT
clone_size: NA
cdr3_length: 13
j_call: TRBJ1-1
v_call: TRBV19
d_call: NA

cdr3_aa: CASSSLAGGNAYNEQFF
cdr3_nt: TGTGCCAGCAGCTCATTAGCGGGGGGGAATGCATACAATGAGCAGTTCTTC
clone_size: NA
cdr3_length: 17
j_call: TRBJ2-1
v_call: TRBV11-3
d_call: TRBD2

cdr3_aa: CASSDRQSFSGNTIYF
cdr3_nt: TGTGCCAGCAGCGATCGACAGTCCTTCTCTGGAAACACCATATATTTT
clone_size: NA
cdr3_length: 16
j_call: TRBJ1-3
v_call: TRBV6-8
d_call: NA

cdr3_aa: CASSVGTAESSPLHF
cdr3_nt: TGTGCCAGCAGTGTTGGGACAGCGGAGAGTTCACCCCTCCACTTT
clone_size: once
cdr3_length: 15
j_call: TRBJ1-6
v_call: TRBV28
d_call: TRBD1

cdr3_aa: CASGRGVRRAGELFF
cdr3_nt: TGTGCCAGCGGACGGGGGGTGAGAAGAGCCGGGGAGCTGTTTTTT
clone_size: NA
cdr3_length: 15
j_call: TRBJ2-2
v_call: TRBV7-5
d_call: NA

cdr3_aa: CASTPPLTGFGAFF
cdr3_nt: TGTGCCAGCACCCCTCCACTTACTGGTTTTGGAGCTTTCTTT
clone_size: medium-sized
cdr3_length: 14
j_call: TRBJ1-1
v_call: TRBV6-8
d_call: NA

cdr3_aa: CASSPGQGFEKLFF
cdr3_nt: TGTGCCAGCAGCCCCGGACAGGGTTTTGAAAAACTGTTTTTT
clone_size: NA
cdr3_length: 14
j_call: TRBJ1-4
v_call: TRBV7-5
d_call: NA

cdr3_aa: CASSPRTGGRANEKLFF
cdr3_nt: TGTGCCAGCAGCCCAAGGACAGGGGGGCGAGCTAATGAAAAACTGTTTTTT
clone_size: NA
cdr3_length: 17
j_call: TRBJ1-4
v_call: TRBV11-3
d_call: TRBD1

cdr3_aa: CASTIGGGAGTEAFF
cdr3_nt: TGTGCCAGCACAATTGGAGGGGGGGCAGGGACTGAAGCTTTCTTT
clone_size: NA
cdr3_length: 15
j_call: TRBJ1-1
v_call: TRBV12-5
d_call: NA

cdr3_aa: CATEDRGREKLFF
cdr3_nt: TGTGCCACCGAGGACAGGGGCAGGGAAAAACTGTTTTTT
clone_size: NA
cdr3_length: 13
j_call: TRBJ1-4
v_call: TRBV6-8
d_call: TRBD1

cdr3_aa: CASSFSRGSDELFF
cdr3_nt: TGTGCCAGCAGTTTTAGCAGGGGGTCGGACGAACTGTTTTTT
clone_size: NA
cdr3_length: 14
j_call: TRBJ1-4
v_call: TRBV28
d_call: TRBD1

cdr3_aa: CAILGLQGTANTGELFF
cdr3_nt: TGTGCCATCCTTGGTCTCCAAGGAACCGCGAACACCGGGGAGCTGTTTTTT
clone_size: NA
cdr3_length: 17
j_call: TRBJ2-2
v_call: TRBV6-8
d_call: NA

cdr3_aa: CASSFTAGGKETQYF
cdr3_nt: TGTGCCAGCAGCTTCACAGCGGGGGGTAAAGAGACCCAGTACTTC
clone_size: large
cdr3_length: 15
j_call: TRBJ2-5
v_call: TRBV11-3
d_call: TRBD2

cdr3_aa: CSVRDRGLETQYF
cdr3_nt: TGCAGCGTTCGGGACAGGGGGCTCGAGACCCAGTACTTC
clone_size: few
cdr3_length: 13
j_call: TRBJ2-5
v_call: TRBV29-1
d_call: TRBD1

cdr3_aa: CASSLRGYSGDGYTF
cdr3_nt: TGCGCCAGCAGCTTGCGAGGGTATTCGGGTGATGGCTACACCTTC
clone_size: NA
cdr3_length: 15
j_call: TRBJ1-2
v_call: TRBV5-1
d_call: NA

cdr3_aa: CAWRQANYEQYF
cdr3_nt: TGTGCCTGGAGACAGGCCAACTACGAGCAGTACTTC
clone_size: NA
cdr3_length: 12
j_call: TRBJ2-7
v_call: TRBV30
d_call: NA

cdr3_aa: CASSPRRVTGELFF
cdr3_nt: TGTGCCAGCAGTCCCCGACGGGTCACCGGGGAGCTGTTTTTT
clone_size: NA
cdr3_length: 14
j_call: TRBJ2-2
v_call: TRBV2
d_call: NA

cdr3_aa: CASSLGWGSNQPQHF
cdr3_nt: TGTGCCAGCAGCTTAGGGTGGGGTAGCAATCAGCCCCAGCATTTT
clone_size: NA
cdr3_length: 15
j_call: TRBJ1-5
v_call: TRBV11-3
d_call: NA

cdr3_aa: CASSLFGANTEAFF
cdr3_nt: TGCGCCAGCAGCTTGTTTGGGGCGAACACTGAAGCTTTCTTT
clone_size: NA
cdr3_length: 14
j_call: TRBJ1-1
v_call: TRBV5-1
d_call: NA

cdr3_aa: CASKFRDSPLHF
cdr3_nt: TGTGCCAGTAAATTTAGAGATTCACCCCTCCACTTT
clone_size: NA
cdr3_length: 12
j_call: TRBJ1-6
v_call: TRBV6-8
d_call: NA

cdr3_aa: CASSFRGGGGTDTQYF
cdr3_nt: TGCGCCAGCAGCTTCCGAGGGGGCGGGGGCACAGATACGCAGTATTTT
clone_size: NA
cdr3_length: 16
j_call: TRBJ2-3
v_call: TRBV5-1
d_call: NA

cdr3_aa: CASSPFSGGGSTDTQYF
cdr3_nt: TGTGCCAGCAGCCCCTTTAGCGGAGGGGGCTCCACAGATACGCAGTATTTT
clone_size: NA
cdr3_length: 17
j_call: TRBJ2-3
v_call: TRBV14
d_call: NA

cdr3_aa: CASGQALYELVF
cdr3_nt: TGTGCCAGCGGACAGGCCCTATATGAATTGGTTTTT
clone_size: few
cdr3_length: 12
j_call: TRBJ1-4
v_call: TRBV6-8
d_call: TRBD1

cdr3_aa: CASSRDRADEKLFF
cdr3_nt: TGTGCCAGCTCGCGGGACAGGGCGGATGAAAAACTGTTTTTT
clone_size: once
cdr3_length: 14
j_call: TRBJ1-4
v_call: TRBV18
d_call: TRBD1

cdr3_aa: CASSRTSGPSYEQYF
cdr3_nt: TGCGCCAGCAGCCGGACGTCGGGACCCTCCTACGAGCAGTACTTC
clone_size: NA
cdr3_length: 15
j_call: TRBJ2-7
v_call: TRBV1
d_call: NA

cdr3_aa: CASSQGASGNTIYF
cdr3_nt: TGCGCCAGCAGTCAGGGGGCCTCTGGAAACACCATATATTTT
clone_size: NA
cdr3_length: 14
j_call: TRBJ1-3
v_call: TRBV5-1
d_call: TRBD1

cdr3_aa: CASSISGTGQGYGYTF
cdr3_nt: TGTGCCAGTAGTATAAGTGGGACGGGACAGGGCTATGGCTACACCTTC
clone_size: NA
cdr3_length: 16
j_call: TRBJ1-2
v_call: TRBV19
d_call: TRBD1

cdr3_aa: CASSQDNLYGYTF
cdr3_nt: TGTGCCAGCAGTCAAGACAACCTGTATGGCTACACCTTC
clone_size: NA
cdr3_length: 13
j_call: TRBJ1-2
v_call: TRBV14
d_call: NA

cdr3_aa: CASSPGLAGVGETQYF
cdr3_nt: TGTGCCAGCAGCCCGGGACTAGCGGGGGTAGGGGAGACCCAGTACTTC
clone_size: few
cdr3_length: 16
j_call: TRBJ2-5
v_call: TRBV11-3
d_call: TRBD2

cdr3_aa: CATSRGARVVDEQYF
cdr3_nt: TGTGCCACCAGCAGAGGGGCCAGAGTAGTCGACGAGCAGTACTTC
clone_size: medium-sized
cdr3_length: 15
j_call: TRBJ2-7
v_call: TRBV15
d_call: NA

cdr3_aa: CASSSGQPSEPQHF
cdr3_nt: TGTGCCAGCAGTTCTGGACAGCCTTCGGAGCCCCAGCATTTT
clone_size: NA
cdr3_length: 14
j_call: TRBJ1-5
v_call: TRBV6-8
d_call: NA

cdr3_aa: CASSYRTSGLETQYF
cdr3_nt: TGTGCCAGCAGCTACCGGACTAGCGGGCTAGAGACCCAGTACTTC
clone_size: NA
cdr3_length: 15
j_call: TRBJ2-5
v_call: TRBV11-3
d_call: TRBD2

cdr3_aa: CASSRQATQYF
cdr3_nt: TGTGCCAGTAGTAGGCAAGCTACGCAGTATTTT
clone_size: NA
cdr3_length: 11
j_call: TRBJ2-3
v_call: TRBV19
d_call: NA

cdr3_aa: CASTSGQDLYGYTF
cdr3_nt: TGTGCCAGCACCTCAGGACAGGACCTCTATGGCTACACCTTC
clone_size: NA
cdr3_length: 14
j_call: TRBJ1-2
v_call: TRBV9
d_call: TRBD1

cdr3_aa: CASSEQLSGANVLTF
cdr3_nt: TGTGCCAGCAGTGAGCAGCTTTCTGGGGCCAACGTCCTGACTTTC
clone_size: NA
cdr3_length: 15
j_call: TRBJ2-6
v_call: TRBV6-8
d_call: NA

cdr3_aa: CASSRGTGGAGKLFF
cdr3_nt: TGTGCCAGCAGCCGGGGAACAGGGGGCGCGGGGAAACTGTTTTTT
clone_size: NA
cdr3_length: 15
j_call: TRBJ1-4
v_call: TRBV7-6
d_call: TRBD1

cdr3_aa: CASSTGRVYGYTF
cdr3_nt: TGTGCCAGTAGTACCGGACGGGTCTATGGCTACACCTTC
clone_size: NA
cdr3_length: 13
j_call: TRBJ1-2
v_call: TRBV19
d_call: NA

cdr3_aa: CASSLGYQPQHF
cdr3_nt: TGTGCCAGCAGTTTGGGCTATCAGCCCCAGCATTTT
clone_size: NA
cdr3_length: 12
j_call: TRBJ1-5
v_call: TRBV28
d_call: NA

cdr3_aa: CASRQSLTRDQPQHF
cdr3_nt: TGTGCCAGCAGACAATCTCTGACCAGGGATCAGCCCCAGCATTTT
clone_size: NA
cdr3_length: 15
j_call: TRBJ1-5
v_call: TRBV27
d_call: NA

cdr3_aa: CATSREGGFGTDTQYF
cdr3_nt: TGTGCCACCAGCAGGGAGGGAGGATTCGGAACAGATACGCAGTATTTT
clone_size: NA
cdr3_length: 16
j_call: TRBJ2-3
v_call: TRBV15
d_call: NA

cdr3_aa: CASSPQGRGTYEQYF
cdr3_nt: TGTGCCAGCAGCCCCCAGGGACGGGGGACCTACGAGCAGTACTTC
clone_size: NA
cdr3_length: 15
j_call: TRBJ2-7
v_call: TRBV11-3
d_call: NA

cdr3_aa: CASSFEGLDTDTQYF
cdr3_nt: TGCGCCAGCAGCTTTGAGGGACTAGACACAGATACGCAGTATTTT
clone_size: NA
cdr3_length: 15
j_call: TRBJ2-3
v_call: TRBV5-1
d_call: TRBD2

cdr3_aa: CASSNERYGYTF
cdr3_nt: TGTGCCAGCAGCAATGAACGCTATGGCTACACCTTC
clone_size: NA
cdr3_length: 12
j_call: TRBJ1-2
v_call: TRBV6-8
d_call: NA

cdr3_aa: CASSQVGDRVHEQYF
cdr3_nt: TGTGCCAGCAGCCAAGTTGGGGACAGGGTGCACGAGCAGTACTTC
clone_size: NA
cdr3_length: 15
j_call: TRBJ2-7
v_call: TRBV7-5
d_call: NA

cdr3_aa: CASSLGSSAAYNEQFF
cdr3_nt: TGCGCCAGCAGCTTGGGCAGCTCCGCCGCCTACAATGAGCAGTTCTTC
clone_size: NA
cdr3_length: 16
j_call: TRBJ2-1
v_call: TRBV5-1
d_call: NA

cdr3_aa: CASTPSLGTGSNTEAFF
cdr3_nt: TGTGCCAGCACCCCGTCCTTGGGAACAGGATCGAACACTGAAGCTTTCTTT
clone_size: NA
cdr3_length: 17
j_call: TRBJ1-1
v_call: TRBV11-3
d_call: NA

cdr3_aa: CASSEGVGGGSYGYTF
cdr3_nt: TGTGCCAGCAGTGAAGGGGTAGGAGGGGGTAGCTATGGCTACACCTTC
clone_size: NA
cdr3_length: 16
j_call: TRBJ1-2
v_call: TRBV6-1
d_call: NA

cdr3_aa: CAISESGQPQHF
cdr3_nt: TGTGCCATCAGTGAGTCAGGGCAGCCCCAGCATTTT
clone_size: NA
cdr3_length: 12
j_call: TRBJ1-5
v_call: TRBV10-3
d_call: NA

cdr3_aa: CASRLDLRAGMTEAFF
cdr3_nt: TGTGCAAGTCGCTTAGATCTTCGGGCAGGGATGACTGAAGCTTTCTTT
clone_size: NA
cdr3_length: 16
j_call: TRBJ1-1
v_call: TRBV12-2
d_call: NA